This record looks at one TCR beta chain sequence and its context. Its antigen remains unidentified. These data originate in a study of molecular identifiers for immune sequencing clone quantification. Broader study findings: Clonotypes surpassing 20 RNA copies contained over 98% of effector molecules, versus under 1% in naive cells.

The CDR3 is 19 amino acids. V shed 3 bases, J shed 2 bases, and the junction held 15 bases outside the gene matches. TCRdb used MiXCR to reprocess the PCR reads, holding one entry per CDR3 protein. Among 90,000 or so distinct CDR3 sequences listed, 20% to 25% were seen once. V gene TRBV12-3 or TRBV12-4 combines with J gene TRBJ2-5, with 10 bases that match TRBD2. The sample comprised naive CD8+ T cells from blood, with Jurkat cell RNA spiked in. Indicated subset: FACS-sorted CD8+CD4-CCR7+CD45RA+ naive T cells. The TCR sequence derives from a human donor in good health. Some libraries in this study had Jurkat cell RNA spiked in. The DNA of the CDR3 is TGTGCCAGCAGTTTTTCTGGGCCCTCGGGACTAGCGAATCAAGAGACCCAGTACTTC. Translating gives CASSFSGPSGLANQETQYF.